This TCR beta chain was documented in a study of blood T cell repertoires in COVID-19. As for the study in general: T cells, B-cell-depleted T cells, or PBMCs provided the cDNA or gDNA that served as material.

Under the authors' procedure: Amplification of reference gene primers was used by the study to estimate nucleated cell counts. The method was immunoSEQ multiplex PCR; TCRdb's version includes in-frame clones alone and lacks a portion of them. From that table come the V and J calls and clone size; the DNA was used to work out D and trimming. The sample records some 100,000 clones, roughly 90% being singletons. CDR3 length: 13 amino acids. V was clipped by 6 bases and J by 9 bases; unmatched bases: 10. This clone has more than one count but fewer than ten. Sequenced input: peripheral blood. The chain uses TRBV12-3 or TRBV12-4 and TRBJ1-1; 7 positions agree with TRBD1. The clonotype originates from a woman in her 70s with acute or convalescent COVID-19. The DNA for the CDR3 is TGTGCCAGCAGCATTGACAGGGCCCTGAAAGCTTTCTTT. Encoded protein: CASSIDRALKAFF.